This TCR beta chain was identified during a study of CD8 T cells in Susac syndrome. When the RNA was reverse transcribed, random hexamers were used with an input of roughly 0.45 to 1 ug. TCRdb passed the immunoSEQ multiplex PCR reads through MiXCR, listing each CDR3 protein once. This sample yields roughly 180,000 distinct CDR3 sequences, of which approximately 94% are seen a single time; 0.1% belongs to the top ten. CDR3 length: 17 amino acids. Trimming shortened V by 8 bases and J by 2 bases, and 26 bases separated the two germline ends. Per germline, CDR1 GTSNPN and CDR2 SVGIG (reference sequence).

The J gene is TRBJ2-3, the V gene TRBV30; D remains unclear. The clonotype originates from a human donor in good health. Sequenced: CD4+ T cells from PBMCs. CDR3 residues: CAHCHGPADYYTDTQYF. CDR3 coding DNA: TGTGCCCATTGCCATGGGCCTGCGGATTACTACACAGATACGCAGTATTTT.